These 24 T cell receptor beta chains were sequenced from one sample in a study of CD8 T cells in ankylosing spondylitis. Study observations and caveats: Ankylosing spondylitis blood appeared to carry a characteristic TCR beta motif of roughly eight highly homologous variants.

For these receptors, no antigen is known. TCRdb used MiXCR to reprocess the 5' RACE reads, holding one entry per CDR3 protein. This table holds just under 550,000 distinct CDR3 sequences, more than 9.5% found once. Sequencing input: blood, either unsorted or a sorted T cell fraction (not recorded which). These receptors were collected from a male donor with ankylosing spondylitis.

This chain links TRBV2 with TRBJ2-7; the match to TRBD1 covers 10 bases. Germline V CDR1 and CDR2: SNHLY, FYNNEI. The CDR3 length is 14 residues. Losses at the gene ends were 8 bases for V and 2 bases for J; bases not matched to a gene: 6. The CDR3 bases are TGTGCCAGCCGAGGGACAGGGGAGGCCTACGAGCAGTACTTC. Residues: CASRGTGEAYEQYF.

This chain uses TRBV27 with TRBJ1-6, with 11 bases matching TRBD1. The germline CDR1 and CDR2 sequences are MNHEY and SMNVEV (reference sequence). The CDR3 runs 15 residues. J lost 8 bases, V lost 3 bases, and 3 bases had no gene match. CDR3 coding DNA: TGTGCCAGCAGTTTTCGGGACAGGGGGTATTCACCCCTCCACTTT. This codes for CASSFRDRGYSPLHF.

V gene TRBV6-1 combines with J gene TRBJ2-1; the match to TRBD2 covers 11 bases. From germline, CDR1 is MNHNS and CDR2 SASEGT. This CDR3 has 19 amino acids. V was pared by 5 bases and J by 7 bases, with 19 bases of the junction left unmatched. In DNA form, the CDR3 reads TGTGCCAGCAGTCTCCTTCGGGTTAATAGCGGGAGGGCCGGTAATGAGCAGTTCTTC. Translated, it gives CASSLLRVNSGRAGNEQFF.

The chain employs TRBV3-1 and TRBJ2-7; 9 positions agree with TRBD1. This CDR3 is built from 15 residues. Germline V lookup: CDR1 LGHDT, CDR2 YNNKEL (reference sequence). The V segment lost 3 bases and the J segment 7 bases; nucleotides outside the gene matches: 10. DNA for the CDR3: TGTGCCAGCAGCCATATACAGGGGGCTCGTAGGGAGCAGTACTTC. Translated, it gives CASSHIQGARREQYF.

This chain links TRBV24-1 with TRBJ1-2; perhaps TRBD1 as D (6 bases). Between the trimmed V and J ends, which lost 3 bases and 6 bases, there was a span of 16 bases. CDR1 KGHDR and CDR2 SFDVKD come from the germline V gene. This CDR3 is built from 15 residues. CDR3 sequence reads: CATSDNRRDRNGYTF. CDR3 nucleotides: TGTGCCACCAGTGATAACCGCCGCGACAGGAATGGCTACACCTTC.

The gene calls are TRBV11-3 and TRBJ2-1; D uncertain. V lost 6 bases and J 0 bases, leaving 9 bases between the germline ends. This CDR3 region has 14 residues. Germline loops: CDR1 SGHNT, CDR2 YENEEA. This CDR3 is CASSLTFSYNEQFF. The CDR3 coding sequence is TGTGCCAGCAGTCTTACCTTCTCCTACAATGAGCAGTTCTTC. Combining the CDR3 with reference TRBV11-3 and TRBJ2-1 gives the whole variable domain EAGVVQSPRYKIIEKKQPVAFWCNPISGHNTLYWYLQNLGQGPELLIRYENEEAVDDSQLPKDRFSAERLKGVDSTLKIQPAELGDSAVYLCASSLTFSYNEQFFGPGTRLTVL.

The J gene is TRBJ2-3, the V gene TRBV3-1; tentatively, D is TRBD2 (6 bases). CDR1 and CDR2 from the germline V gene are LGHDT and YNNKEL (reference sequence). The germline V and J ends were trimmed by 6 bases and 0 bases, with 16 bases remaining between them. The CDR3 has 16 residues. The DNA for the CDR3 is TGTGCCAGCAGTGGGGTAGCGGACCTTAGCACAGATACGCAGTATTTT. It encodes CASSGVADLSTDTQYF.

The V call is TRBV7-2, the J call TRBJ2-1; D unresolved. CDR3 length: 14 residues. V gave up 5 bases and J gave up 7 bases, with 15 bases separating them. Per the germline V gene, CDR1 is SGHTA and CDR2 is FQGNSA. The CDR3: CASSKGGKGNEQFF. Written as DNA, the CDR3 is TGTGCCAGCAGCAAGGGTGGAAAAGGGAATGAGCAGTTCTTC.

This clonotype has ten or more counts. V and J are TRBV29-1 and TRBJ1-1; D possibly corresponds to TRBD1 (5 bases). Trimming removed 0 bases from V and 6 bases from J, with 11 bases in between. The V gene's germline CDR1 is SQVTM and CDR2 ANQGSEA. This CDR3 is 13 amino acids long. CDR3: CSVEERGGSEAFF. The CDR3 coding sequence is TGCAGCGTTGAAGAACGGGGGGGTTCTGAAGCTTTCTTT.

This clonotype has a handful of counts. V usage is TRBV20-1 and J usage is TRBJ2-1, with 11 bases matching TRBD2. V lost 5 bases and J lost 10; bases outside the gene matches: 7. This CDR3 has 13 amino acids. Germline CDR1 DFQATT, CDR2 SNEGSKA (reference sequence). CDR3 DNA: TGCAGTGCTTTTAGCGGGAGGGCCCGAGAGCAGTTCTTC. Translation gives CSAFSGRAREQFF.

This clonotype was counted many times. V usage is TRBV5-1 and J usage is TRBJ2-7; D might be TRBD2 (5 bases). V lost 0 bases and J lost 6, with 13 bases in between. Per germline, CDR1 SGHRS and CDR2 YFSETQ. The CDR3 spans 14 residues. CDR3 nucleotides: TGCGCCAGCAGCTTGGGGTCAGGACTTCTCGAGCAGTACTTC. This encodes CASSLGSGLLEQYF.

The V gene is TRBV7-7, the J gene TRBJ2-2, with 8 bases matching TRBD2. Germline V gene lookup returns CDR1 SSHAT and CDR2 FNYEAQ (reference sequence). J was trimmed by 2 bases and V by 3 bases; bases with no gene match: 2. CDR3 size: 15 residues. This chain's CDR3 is CASSFSGENTGELFF. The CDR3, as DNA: TGTGCCAGCAGCTTTAGCGGGGAAAACACCGGGGAGCTGTTTTTT.

CDR3 DNA: TGCGCCAGCAGCCAAGATCAACGGTGGACGTATAATTCACCCCTCCACTTT. Protein sequence: CASSQDQRWTYNSPLHF. The chain combines TRBV4-1 with TRBJ1-6; D ambiguous. CDR3 length: 17 amino acids. V was pared by 0 bases and J by 4 bases, with 13 bases between. The germline gives CDR1 MGHRA, CDR2 YSYEKL.

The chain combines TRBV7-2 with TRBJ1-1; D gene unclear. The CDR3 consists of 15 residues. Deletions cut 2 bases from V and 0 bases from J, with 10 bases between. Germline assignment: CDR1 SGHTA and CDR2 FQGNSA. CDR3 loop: CASSLLRALNTEAFF. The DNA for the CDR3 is TGTGCCAGCAGCTTACTACGGGCCCTGAACACTGAAGCTTTCTTT.

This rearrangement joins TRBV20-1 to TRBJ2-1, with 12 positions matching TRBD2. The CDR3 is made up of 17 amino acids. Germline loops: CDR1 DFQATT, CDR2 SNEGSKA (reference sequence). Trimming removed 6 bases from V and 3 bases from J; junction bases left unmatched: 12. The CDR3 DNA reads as TGCAGTGCGAAGAGTAGGACTAGCGGGACCCTCTACAATGAGCAGTTCTTC. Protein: CSAKSRTSGTLYNEQFF.

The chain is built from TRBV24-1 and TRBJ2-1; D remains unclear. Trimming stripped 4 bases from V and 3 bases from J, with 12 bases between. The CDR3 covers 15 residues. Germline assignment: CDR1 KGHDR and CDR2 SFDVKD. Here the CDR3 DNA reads TGTGCCACCAGTGAGATTGCAGCAAACTACAATGAGCAGTTCTTC. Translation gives CATSEIAANYNEQFF.

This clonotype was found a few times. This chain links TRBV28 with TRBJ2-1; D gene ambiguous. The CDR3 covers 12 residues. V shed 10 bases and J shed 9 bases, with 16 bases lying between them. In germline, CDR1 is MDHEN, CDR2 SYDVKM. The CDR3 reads CATFRVNGEQFF. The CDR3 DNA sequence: TGTGCCACCTTTAGGGTTAACGGTGAGCAGTTCTTC.

CDR3 bases: TGTGCCAGCAGCACCCAGGGGACTGAAGCTTTCTTT. Protein: CASSTQGTEAFF. The genes are TRBV6-1 and TRBJ1-1; maybe TRBD1 (6 bases). Trimming shortened V by 6 bases and J by 5 bases, and 10 bases separated the two germline ends. The CDR3 loop spans 12 amino acids. In germline, CDR1 is MNHNS, CDR2 SASEGT.

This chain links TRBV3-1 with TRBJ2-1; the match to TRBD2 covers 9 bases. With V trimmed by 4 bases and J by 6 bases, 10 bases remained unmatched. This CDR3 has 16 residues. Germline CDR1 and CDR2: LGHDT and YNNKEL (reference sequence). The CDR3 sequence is CASSRFRAGGRNEQFF. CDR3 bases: TGTGCCAGCAGCCGATTCCGGGCGGGAGGGCGCAATGAGCAGTTCTTC.

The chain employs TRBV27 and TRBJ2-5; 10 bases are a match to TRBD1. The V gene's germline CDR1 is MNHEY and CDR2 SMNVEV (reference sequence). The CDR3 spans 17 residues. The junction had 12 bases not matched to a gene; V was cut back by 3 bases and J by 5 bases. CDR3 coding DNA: TGTGCCAGCAGTTTGAGCCTCGGGACAGGGGAAGGGGAGACCCAGTACTTC. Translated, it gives CASSLSLGTGEGETQYF.

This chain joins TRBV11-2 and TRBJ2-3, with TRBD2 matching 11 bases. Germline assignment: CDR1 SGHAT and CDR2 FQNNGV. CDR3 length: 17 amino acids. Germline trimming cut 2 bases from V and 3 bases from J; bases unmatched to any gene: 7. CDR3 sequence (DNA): TGTGCCAGCAGCTTACTGTCAACTAGCGGGAGAACAGATACGCAGTATTTT. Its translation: CASSLLSTSGRTDTQYF.

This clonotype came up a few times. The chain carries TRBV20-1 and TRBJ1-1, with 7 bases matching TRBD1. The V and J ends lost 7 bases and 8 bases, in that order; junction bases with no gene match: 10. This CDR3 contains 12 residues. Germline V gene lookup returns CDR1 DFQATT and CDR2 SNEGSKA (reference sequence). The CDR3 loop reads CSGGQPTREAFF. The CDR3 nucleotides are TGCAGTGGGGGACAGCCTACGCGGGAAGCTTTCTTT.

CDR3 loop: CSVGHGARNTIYF. The CDR3 DNA sequence: TGCAGCGTTGGACACGGAGCCAGAAACACCATATATTTT. V gene TRBV29-1 combines with J gene TRBJ1-3; D ambiguous. Germline V gene sequence: CDR1 SQVTM, CDR2 ANQGSEA. The CDR3 has 13 amino acids. V lost 4 bases to trimming and J lost 5 bases, with 12 bases between them. The whole variable domain, filled in from reference TRBV29-1 and TRBJ1-3, reads SAVISQKPSRDICQRGTSLTIQCQVDSQVTMMFWYRQQPGQSLTLIATANQGSEATYESGFVIDKFPISRPNLTFSTLTVSNMSPEDSSIYLCSVGHGARNTIYFGEGSWLTVV.

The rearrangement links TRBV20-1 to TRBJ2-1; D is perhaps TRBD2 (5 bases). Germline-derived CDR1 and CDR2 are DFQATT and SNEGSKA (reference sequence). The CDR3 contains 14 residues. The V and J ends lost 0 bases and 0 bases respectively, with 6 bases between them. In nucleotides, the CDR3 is TGCAGTGCTAGAGACCGGGACTCCTACAATGAGCAGTTCTTC. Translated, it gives CSARDRDSYNEQFF.